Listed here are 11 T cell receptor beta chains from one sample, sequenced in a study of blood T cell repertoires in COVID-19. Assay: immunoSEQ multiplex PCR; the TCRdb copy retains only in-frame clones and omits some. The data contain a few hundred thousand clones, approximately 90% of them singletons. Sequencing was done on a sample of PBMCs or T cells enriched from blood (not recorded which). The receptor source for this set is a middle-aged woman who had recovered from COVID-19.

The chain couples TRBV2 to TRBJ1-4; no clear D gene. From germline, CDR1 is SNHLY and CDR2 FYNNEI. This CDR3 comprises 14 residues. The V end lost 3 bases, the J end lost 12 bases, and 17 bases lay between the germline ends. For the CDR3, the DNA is TGTGCCAGCAGTGAGGACGGGGATCCGGGTGAACTGTTTTTT. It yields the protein CASSEDGDPGELFF. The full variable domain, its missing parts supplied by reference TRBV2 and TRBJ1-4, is EPEVTQTPSHQVTQMGQEVILRCVPISNHLYFYWYRQILGQKVEFLVSFYNNEISEKSEIFDDQFSVERPDGSNFTLKIRSTKLEDSAMYFCASSEDGDPGELFFGSGTQLSVL.

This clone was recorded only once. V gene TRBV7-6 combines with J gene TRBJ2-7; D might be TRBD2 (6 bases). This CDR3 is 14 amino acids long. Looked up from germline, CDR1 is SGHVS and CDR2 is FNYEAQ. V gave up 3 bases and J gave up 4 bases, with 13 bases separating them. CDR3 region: CASSFGTPPYEQYF. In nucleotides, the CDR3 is TGTGCCAGCAGCTTTGGGACTCCCCCTTACGAGCAGTACTTC.

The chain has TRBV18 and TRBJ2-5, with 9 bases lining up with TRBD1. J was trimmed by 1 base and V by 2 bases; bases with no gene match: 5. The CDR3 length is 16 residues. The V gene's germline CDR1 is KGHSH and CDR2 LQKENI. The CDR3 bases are TGTGCCAGCTCACCAGGACAGGGGAAGGGCCAAGAGACCCAGTACTTC. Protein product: CASSPGQGKGQETQYF.

CDR3 region: CASSPTLAGEGETQYF. The CDR3 nucleotides are TGTGCCAGCAGCCCCACTCTAGCGGGAGAAGGAGAGACCCAGTACTTC. The rearrangement joins TRBV11-3 to TRBJ2-5; 10 bases are a match to TRBD2. The CDR3 is made up of 16 amino acids. The V and J ends lost 5 bases and 4 bases, in that order; junction bases with no gene match: 10. Germline values: CDR1 SGHNT, CDR2 YENEEA.

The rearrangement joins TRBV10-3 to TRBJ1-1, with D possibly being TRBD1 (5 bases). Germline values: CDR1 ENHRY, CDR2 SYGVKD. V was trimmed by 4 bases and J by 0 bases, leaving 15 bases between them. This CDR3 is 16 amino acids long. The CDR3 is CAISAGGEYLNTEAFF. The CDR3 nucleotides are TGTGCCATCAGTGCGGGGGGGGAGTATCTGAACACTGAAGCTTTCTTT.

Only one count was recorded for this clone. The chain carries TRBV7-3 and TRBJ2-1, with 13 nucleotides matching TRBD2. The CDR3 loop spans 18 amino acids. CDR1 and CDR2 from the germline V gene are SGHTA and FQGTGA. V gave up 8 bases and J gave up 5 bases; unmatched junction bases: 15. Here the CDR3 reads CASRGLAGANADDNEQFF. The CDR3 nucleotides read TGTGCCAGCCGAGGACTAGCGGGGGCCAATGCAGATGACAATGAGCAGTTCTTC.

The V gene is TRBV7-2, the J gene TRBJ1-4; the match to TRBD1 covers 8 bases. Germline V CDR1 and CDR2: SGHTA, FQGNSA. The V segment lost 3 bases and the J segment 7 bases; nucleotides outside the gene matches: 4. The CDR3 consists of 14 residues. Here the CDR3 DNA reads TGTGCCAGCAGCTTCAGGGGGCGGGGTGAAAAACTGTTTTTT. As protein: CASSFRGRGEKLFF. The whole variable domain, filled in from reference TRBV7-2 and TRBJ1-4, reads GAGVSQSPSNKVTEKGKDVELRCDPISGHTALYWYRQSLGQGLEFLIYFQGNSAPDKSGLPSDRFSAERTGGSVSTLTIQRTQQEDSAVYLCASSFRGRGEKLFFGSGTQLSVL.

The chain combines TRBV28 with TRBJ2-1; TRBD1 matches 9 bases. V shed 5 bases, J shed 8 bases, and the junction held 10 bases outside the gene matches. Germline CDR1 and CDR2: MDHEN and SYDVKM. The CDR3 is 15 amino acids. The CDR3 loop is CASSPGGTGNYEQFF. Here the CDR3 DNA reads TGTGCCAGCAGTCCAGGAGGGACAGGGAATTATGAGCAGTTCTTC.

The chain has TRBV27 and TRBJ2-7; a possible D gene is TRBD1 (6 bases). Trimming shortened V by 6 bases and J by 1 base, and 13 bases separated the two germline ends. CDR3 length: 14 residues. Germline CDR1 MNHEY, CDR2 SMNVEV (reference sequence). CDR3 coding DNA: TGTGCCAGCAGAAGTTTGGGGGCGTCCTACGAGCAGTACTTC. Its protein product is CASRSLGASYEQYF.

CDR3 sequence (DNA): TGTGCCATCCAGGGGTCTTCTAATGAAAAACTGTTTTTT. It translates to CAIQGSSNEKLFF. V usage is TRBV10-3 and J usage is TRBJ1-4, with a weak D call TRBD1 (6 bases). The germline V and J ends were trimmed by 8 bases and 3 bases, with 10 bases remaining between them. The length of the CDR3 is 13 residues. Germline assignment: CDR1 ENHRY and CDR2 SYGVKD.

CDR3 nucleotide sequence: TGTGCCAGCAGCTTGGCCAGTTCTGGCGGGGAGCTGTTTTTT. Its protein product is CASSLASSGGELFF. The chain recombines TRBV7-3 with TRBJ2-2; D ambiguous. V was shortened by 3 bases and J by 7 bases, with 12 bases between the two germline ends. Germline V lookup: CDR1 SGHTA, CDR2 FQGTGA. The CDR3 is made up of 14 amino acids.